The 23 T cell receptor beta chains below all came from one sample that was sequenced in a study of identical twins. MiXCR was run by TCRdb on the 5' RACE reads, yielding one entry per CDR3 protein. The top ten clones hold under 2% of a sample with hundreds of thousands of distinct CDR3 sequences, around 12% of them seen once. The same sample was also used in a study of yellow fever vaccine responses in identical twins.

The sequencing sample was made of PBMCs. The receptors here all came from a woman under 30 in good health.

The gene calls are TRBV15 and TRBJ2-2; D not certain. CDR3 size: 15 residues. The V gene lost 1 base and the J gene lost 4 bases, with 10 bases spanning the gap. Per germline, CDR1 LNHNV and CDR2 YYDKDF (reference sequence). The CDR3 bases are TGTGCCACCAGCAGAGTGCAGGCTACCACCGGGGAGCTGTTTTTT. Encoded protein: CATSRVQATTGELFF.

A few counts support this clonotype. The chain employs TRBV4-1 and TRBJ1-1, with 8 bases fitting TRBD1. The CDR3 length is 14 residues. The germline V gene encodes CDR1 MGHRA and CDR2 YSYEKL. With 4 bases clipped from V and 4 bases from J, the junction kept 5 bases outside the gene matches. Written as DNA, the CDR3 is TGCGCCAGCAGCCGAGGACAGGGATCCACTGAAGCTTTCTTT. This gives the protein CASSRGQGSTEAFF.

The CDR3 coding sequence is TGCGCCAGCAGCTCCTCAGGACCCGGAAACACCATATATTTT. The encoded protein is CASSSSGPGNTIYF. The chain recombines TRBV5-1 with TRBJ1-3; D unresolved. CDR3 length: 14 residues. Deletions cut 3 bases from V and 4 bases from J, with 11 bases between. Germline V lookup: CDR1 SGHRS, CDR2 YFSETQ.

This clonotype came up a few times. The V gene is TRBV12-3 or TRBV12-4, the J gene TRBJ2-6; D is possibly TRBD1 or TRBD2 (5 bases each). The V end was cut by 4 bases, the J end by 0 bases, with 7 bases between. The CDR3 covers 15 residues. The chain's CDR3 is CASSSGTSGANVLTF. Written as DNA, the CDR3 is TGTGCCAGCAGTTCAGGGACCTCTGGGGCCAACGTCCTGACTTTC.

The V gene is TRBV28, the J gene TRBJ2-7; D not certain. The CDR3 has 15 residues. V was pared by 1 base and J by 5 bases, with 15 bases between. Germline V gene lookup returns CDR1 MDHEN and CDR2 SYDVKM. In DNA, the CDR3 is TGTGCCAGCAGTTTATTCCGCGGAGCACCCCACGAGCAGTACTTC. Amino acid sequence: CASSLFRGAPHEQYF.

This chain uses TRBV28 with TRBJ2-3; 9 bases match TRBD1. The CDR3 is made up of 16 amino acids. Germline CDR1 reads MDHEN; CDR2 reads SYDVKM. The J segment lost 0 bases and the V segment lost 5 bases, leaving 6 bases of the junction unmatched. The CDR3, as DNA: TGTGCCAGCAGTCCACGGGACAGGGTTAGCACAGATACGCAGTATTTT. Translation: CASSPRDRVSTDTQYF.

This clonotype was counted a few times. The genes are TRBV4-2 and TRBJ2-7; possible D gene TRBD1, 6 bases. V was shortened by 4 bases and J by 0 bases, with 13 bases between the two germline ends. From germline, CDR1 is LGHNA and CDR2 YNFKEQ. This CDR3 contains 15 residues. CDR3 nucleotides: TGTGCCAGCAGCCGCCCCGGGACAACCTCCTACGAGCAGTACTTC. This translates into CASSRPGTTSYEQYF.

The CDR3 sequence: CATSDPTSGGRTDTQYF. CDR3 coding DNA: TGTGCCACCAGTGACCCCACTAGCGGGGGGCGCACAGATACGCAGTATTTT. The chain employs TRBV24-1 and TRBJ2-3; 12 bases line up with TRBD2. V lost 4 bases, J lost 1 base, and 5 bases stayed unmatched. In germline, CDR1 is KGHDR, CDR2 SFDVKD. The CDR3 extends over 17 amino acids.

Only a few counts were recorded for this clonotype. The rearrangement links TRBV29-1 to TRBJ2-7; the D call may be TRBD1 or TRBD2 (5 bases each). The V and J ends lost 6 bases and 5 bases respectively, with 17 bases between them. Germline CDR1 SQVTM, CDR2 ANQGSEA. CDR3 size: 13 residues. DNA of the CDR3: TGCAGCGTCTCCGGGACCACGTTTAACGAGCAGTACTTC. Translated: CSVSGTTFNEQYF.

The chain links TRBV12-3 or TRBV12-4 to TRBJ2-3; D is unresolved. The CDR3 contains 15 residues. Deletions cut 4 bases from V and 2 bases from J, with 13 bases between. The CDR3 region has the DNA TGTGCCAGCAGTTCCTTCCCCCTCTACACAGATACGCAGTATTTT. Residues: CASSSFPLYTDTQYF.

The chain links TRBV29-1 to TRBJ2-2; 12 bases are shared with TRBD2. This CDR3 has 14 residues. The V segment lost 7 bases and the J segment 3 bases; nucleotides outside the gene matches: 3. CDR1 and CDR2 from the germline V gene are SQVTM and ANQGSEA. The CDR3 protein is CSGGLAGYTGELFF. The CDR3 DNA follows: TGCAGCGGTGGACTAGCGGGATACACCGGGGAGCTGTTTTTT.

In its sample, this clonotype was seen many times. This chain uses TRBV12-3 or TRBV12-4 with TRBJ1-5, with a possible D match to TRBD1 (6 bases). There are 16 residues in the CDR3. V lost 3 bases to trimming and J lost 2 bases, with 14 bases between them. The CDR3 DNA reads as TGTGCCAGCAGTTTGGCAGGGGCCTTTGGCAATCAGCCCCAGCATTTT. This codes for CASSLAGAFGNQPQHF.

The chain combines TRBV2 with TRBJ1-2, with D unclear. Per germline, CDR1 SNHLY and CDR2 FYNNEI. The germline V and J ends were trimmed by 0 bases and 5 bases, with 13 bases remaining between them. The CDR3 contains 15 residues. The CDR3 DNA follows: TGTGCCAGCAGTGAAGCTCCGGGAGTGAATTATGGCTACACCTTC. It translates to CASSEAPGVNYGYTF.

This clonotype was picked up many times. The rearrangement joins TRBV12-3 or TRBV12-4 to TRBJ1-1; D possibly corresponds to TRBD1 (6 bases). The V end lost 3 bases, the J end lost 0 bases, and 14 bases lay between the germline ends. This CDR3 has 16 residues. DNA of the CDR3: TGTGCCAGCAGTTTCGCAGGGGTTAACATGAACACTGAAGCTTTCTTT. It yields the protein CASSFAGVNMNTEAFF.

This rearrangement joins TRBV2 to TRBJ2-5; tentatively, D is TRBD1 or TRBD2 (5 bases each). Germline-derived CDR1 and CDR2 are SNHLY and FYNNEI. Trimming cost V 8 bases and J 3 bases, with 10 bases left between them. The CDR3 has 12 amino acids. Written as DNA, the CDR3 is TGTGCCAGCGAAGGGACGGAAGAGACCCAGTACTTC. The encoded protein is CASEGTEETQYF.

The sample holds many counts of this clonotype. V usage is TRBV12-3 or TRBV12-4 and J usage is TRBJ2-7, with 12 bases matching TRBD2. V dropped 1 base and J dropped 0; count of bases not matched to a gene: 13. CDR3 length equals 20 residues. CDR3 sequence: CASSLVVRTSGALISYEQYF. CDR3 coding DNA: TGTGCCAGCAGTTTAGTTGTTAGGACTAGCGGGGCCCTTATCTCCTACGAGCAGTACTTC.

The chain is built from TRBV7-8 and TRBJ2-5; D gene uncertain. Germline-derived CDR1 and CDR2 are SGHVS and FQNEAQ. V gave up 0 bases and J gave up 6 bases, with 11 bases separating them. The CDR3 has 14 amino acids. The CDR3: CASSLAENFQTQYF. In nucleotides, the CDR3 is TGTGCCAGCAGCTTAGCGGAGAACTTTCAGACCCAGTACTTC.

The V call is TRBV5-1, the J call TRBJ2-2, with D unclear. The CDR3 runs to 16 residues. V lost 3 bases to trimming and J lost 2 bases, with 14 bases between them. Germline V gene data show CDR1 as SGHRS and CDR2 as YFSETQ. CDR3 DNA sequence: TGCGCCAGCAGCTCCATTGGGTCCGTAAACACCGGGGAGCTGTTTTTT. Translation gives CASSSIGSVNTGELFF. Based on the CDR3 plus reference TRBV5-1 and TRBJ2-2, the full variable domain is KAGVTQTPRYLIKTRGQQVTLSCSPISGHRSVSWYQQTPGQGLQFLFEYFSETQRNKGNFPGRFSGRQFSNSRSEMNVSTLELGDSALYLCASSSIGSVNTGELFFGEGSRLTVL.

This clonotype was seen only a few times. This rearrangement joins TRBV29-1 to TRBJ2-7, with TRBD2 as a possible D gene (6 bases). The ends were cut back, 7 bases at V and 0 bases at J, with 10 bases in the middle. CDR3 length: 12 residues. Germline V gives CDR1 SQVTM, CDR2 ANQGSEA. CDR3 loop: CSAYSGSYEQYF. Written as DNA, the CDR3 is TGCAGCGCATATAGCGGCTCCTACGAGCAGTACTTC.

This clonotype was recorded a few times. The J gene is TRBJ2-2, the V gene TRBV20-1; 9 bases are a match to TRBD1. CDR3 length: 16 residues. The V gene end was trimmed by 2 bases and the J gene end by 0 bases; junction bases not matched to a gene: 4. Germline V gives CDR1 DFQATT, CDR2 SNEGSKA (reference sequence). For the CDR3, the DNA is TGCAGTGCTAGATTCGGGACAGGGACGAACACCGGGGAGCTGTTTTTT. It yields the protein CSARFGTGTNTGELFF.

V is TRBV20-1 and J is TRBJ2-5; TRBD2 matches 8 bases. The CDR3 runs to 14 residues. The germline V gene encodes CDR1 DFQATT and CDR2 SNEGSKA (reference sequence). Trimming at V came to 0 bases and at J to 5 bases, leaving 5 bases not matched to a gene. CDR3 sequence: CSAREWASGETQYF. The CDR3 DNA reads as TGCAGTGCTAGAGAATGGGCTAGCGGGGAGACCCAGTACTTC.

This clonotype came up many times. The genes are TRBV20-1 and TRBJ2-2; no clear D gene. The V end lost 3 bases, the J end lost 2 bases, and 10 bases lay between the germline ends. CDR1 is DFQATT, CDR2 SNEGSKA, per germline (reference sequence). This CDR3 has 14 amino acids. This chain's CDR3 is CSASWTVNTGELFF. The DNA for the CDR3 is TGCAGTGCTAGTTGGACGGTCAACACCGGGGAGCTGTTTTTT.

This clonotype was counted ten times or more. This rearrangement joins TRBV12-3 or TRBV12-4 to TRBJ1-1; 8 bases are a match to TRBD1. The CDR3 consists of 14 residues. Germline trimming cut 6 bases from V and 3 bases from J; bases unmatched to any gene: 6. The CDR3 bases are TGTGCCAGCAGGAGAGACAGGGGTTACACTGAAGCTTTCTTT. Translation: CASRRDRGYTEAFF.